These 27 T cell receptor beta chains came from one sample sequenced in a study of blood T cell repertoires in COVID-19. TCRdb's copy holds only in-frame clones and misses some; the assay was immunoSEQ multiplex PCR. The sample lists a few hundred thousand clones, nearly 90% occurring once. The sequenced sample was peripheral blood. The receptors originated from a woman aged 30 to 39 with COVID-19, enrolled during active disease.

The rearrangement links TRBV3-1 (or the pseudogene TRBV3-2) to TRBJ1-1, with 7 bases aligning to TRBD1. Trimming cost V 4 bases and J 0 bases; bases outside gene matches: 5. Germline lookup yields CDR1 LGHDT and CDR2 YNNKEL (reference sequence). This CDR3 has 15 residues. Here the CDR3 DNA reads TGTGCCAGCAGCCGGACAGGTGCCATGAACACTGAAGCTTTCTTT. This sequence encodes CASSRTGAMNTEAFF.

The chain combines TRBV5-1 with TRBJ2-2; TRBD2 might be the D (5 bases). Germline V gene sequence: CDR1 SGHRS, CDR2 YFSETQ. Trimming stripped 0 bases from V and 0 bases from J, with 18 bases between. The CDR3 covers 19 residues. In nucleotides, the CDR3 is TGCGCCAGCAGCTTGGGGGCCGCGGGCCCTTCCCCGAACACCGGGGAGCTGTTTTTT. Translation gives CASSLGAAGPSPNTGELFF.

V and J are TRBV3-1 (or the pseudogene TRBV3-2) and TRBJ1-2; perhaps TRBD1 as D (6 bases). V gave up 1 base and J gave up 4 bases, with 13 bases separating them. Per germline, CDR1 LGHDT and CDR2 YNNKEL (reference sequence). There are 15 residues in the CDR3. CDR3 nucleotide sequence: TGTGCCAGCAGCCAAGCCCACACAGGGTCCTATGGCTACACCTTC. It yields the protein CASSQAHTGSYGYTF.

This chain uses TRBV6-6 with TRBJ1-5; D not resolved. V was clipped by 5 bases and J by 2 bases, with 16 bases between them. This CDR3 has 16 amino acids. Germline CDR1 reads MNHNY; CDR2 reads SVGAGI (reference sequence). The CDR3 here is CASSGPGGVRNQPQHF. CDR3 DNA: TGTGCCAGCAGTGGACCAGGAGGCGTGCGCAATCAGCCCCAGCATTTT.

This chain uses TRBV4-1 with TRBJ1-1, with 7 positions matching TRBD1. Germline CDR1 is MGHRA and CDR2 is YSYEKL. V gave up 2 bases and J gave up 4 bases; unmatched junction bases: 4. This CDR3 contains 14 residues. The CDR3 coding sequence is TGCGCCAGCAGCCAACTCGAGGGGGCCACTGAAGCTTTCTTT. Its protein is CASSQLEGATEAFF.

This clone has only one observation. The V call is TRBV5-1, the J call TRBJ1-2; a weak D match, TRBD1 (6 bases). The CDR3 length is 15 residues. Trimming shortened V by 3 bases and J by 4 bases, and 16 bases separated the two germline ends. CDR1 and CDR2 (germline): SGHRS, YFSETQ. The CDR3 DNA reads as TGCGCCAGCAGCTACCGGGACACCCTTACCTATGGCTACACCTTC. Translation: CASSYRDTLTYGYTF.

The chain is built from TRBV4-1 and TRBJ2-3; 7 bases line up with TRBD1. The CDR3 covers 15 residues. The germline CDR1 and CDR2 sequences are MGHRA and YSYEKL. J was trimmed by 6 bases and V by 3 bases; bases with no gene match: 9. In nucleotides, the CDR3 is TGCGCCAGCAGCCACCGCGACAGGGCGGCGGATACGCAGTATTTT. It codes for CASSHRDRAADTQYF.

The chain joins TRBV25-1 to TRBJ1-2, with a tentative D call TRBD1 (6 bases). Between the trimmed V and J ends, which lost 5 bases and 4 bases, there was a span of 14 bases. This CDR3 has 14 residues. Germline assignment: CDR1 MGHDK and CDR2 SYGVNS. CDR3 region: CASSLQGQSYGYTF. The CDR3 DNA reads TGTGCCAGCAGTCTGCAAGGACAGAGCTATGGCTACACCTTC.

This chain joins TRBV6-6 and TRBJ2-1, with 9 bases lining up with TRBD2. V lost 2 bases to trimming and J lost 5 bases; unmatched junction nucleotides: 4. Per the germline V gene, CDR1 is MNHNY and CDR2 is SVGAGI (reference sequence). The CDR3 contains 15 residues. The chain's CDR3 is CASSYRLAGDNEQFF. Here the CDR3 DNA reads TGTGCCAGCAGTTACAGGTTAGCGGGAGACAATGAGCAGTTCTTC.

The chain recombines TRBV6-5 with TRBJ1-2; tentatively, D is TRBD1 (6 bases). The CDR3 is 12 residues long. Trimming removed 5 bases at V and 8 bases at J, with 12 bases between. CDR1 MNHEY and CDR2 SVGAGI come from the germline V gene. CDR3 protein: CASSQGLGGYTF. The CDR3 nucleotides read TGTGCCAGCAGTCAGGGGTTAGGAGGCTACACCTTC.

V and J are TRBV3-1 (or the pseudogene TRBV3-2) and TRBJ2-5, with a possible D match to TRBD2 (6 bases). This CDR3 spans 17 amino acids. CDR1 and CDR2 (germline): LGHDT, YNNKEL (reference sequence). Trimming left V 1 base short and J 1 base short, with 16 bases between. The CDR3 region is CASSQVYGGSFQETQYF. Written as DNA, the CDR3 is TGTGCCAGCAGCCAAGTTTATGGGGGGTCCTTCCAAGAGACCCAGTACTTC.

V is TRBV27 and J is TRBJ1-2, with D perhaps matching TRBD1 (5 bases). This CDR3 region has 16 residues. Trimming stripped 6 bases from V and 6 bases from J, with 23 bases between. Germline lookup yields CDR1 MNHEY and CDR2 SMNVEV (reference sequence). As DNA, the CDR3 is TGTGCCAGCAGCAGCGGGGGAACCCCATTTCCCCATGGCTACACCTTC. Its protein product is CASSSGGTPFPHGYTF.

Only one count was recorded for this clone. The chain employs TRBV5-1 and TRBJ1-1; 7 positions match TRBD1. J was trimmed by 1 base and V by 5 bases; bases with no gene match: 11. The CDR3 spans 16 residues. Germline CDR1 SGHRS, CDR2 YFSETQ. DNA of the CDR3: TGCGCCAGCAGAGAGGGCTTCAGGGGGAGGAACACTGAAGCTTTCTTT. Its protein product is CASREGFRGRNTEAFF.

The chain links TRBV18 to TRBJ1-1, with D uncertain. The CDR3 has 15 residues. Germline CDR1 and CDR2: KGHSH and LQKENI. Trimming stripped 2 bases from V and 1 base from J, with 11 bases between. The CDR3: CASSPRRDKNTEAFF. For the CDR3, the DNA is TGTGCCAGCTCACCAAGGCGAGACAAGAACACTGAAGCTTTCTTT.

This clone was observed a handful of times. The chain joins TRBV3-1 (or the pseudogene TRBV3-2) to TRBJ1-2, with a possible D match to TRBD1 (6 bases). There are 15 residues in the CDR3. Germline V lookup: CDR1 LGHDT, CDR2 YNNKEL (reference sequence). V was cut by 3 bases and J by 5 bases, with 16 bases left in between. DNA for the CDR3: TGTGCCAGCAGCCAGAGGGGGGGACAAGGGTATGGCTACACCTTC. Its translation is CASSQRGGQGYGYTF.

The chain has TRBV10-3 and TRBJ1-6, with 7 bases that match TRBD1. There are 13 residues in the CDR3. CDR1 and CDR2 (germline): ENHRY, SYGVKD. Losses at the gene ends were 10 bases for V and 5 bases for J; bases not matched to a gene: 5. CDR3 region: CATRGGNNSPLHF. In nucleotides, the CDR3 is TGTGCCACCAGGGGGGGTAATAATTCACCCCTCCACTTT.

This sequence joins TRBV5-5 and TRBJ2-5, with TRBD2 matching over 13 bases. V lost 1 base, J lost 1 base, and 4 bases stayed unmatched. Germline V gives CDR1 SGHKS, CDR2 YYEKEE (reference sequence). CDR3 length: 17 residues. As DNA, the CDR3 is TGTGCCAGCAGCTTGCCGGGACTAGCGGGATCCCAAGAGACCCAGTACTTC. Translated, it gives CASSLPGLAGSQETQYF.

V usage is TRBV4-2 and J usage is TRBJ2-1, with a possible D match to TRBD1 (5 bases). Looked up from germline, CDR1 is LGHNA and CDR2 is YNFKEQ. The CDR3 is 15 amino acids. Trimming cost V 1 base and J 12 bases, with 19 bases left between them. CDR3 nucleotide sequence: TGTGCCAGCAGCCAAGGGGCGACAGCAGTGAGGTGGCAGTTCTTC. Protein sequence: CASSQGATAVRWQFF.

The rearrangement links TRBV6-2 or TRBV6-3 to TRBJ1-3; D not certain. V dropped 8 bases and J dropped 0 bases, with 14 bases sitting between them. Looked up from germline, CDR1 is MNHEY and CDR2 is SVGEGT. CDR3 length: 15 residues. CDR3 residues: CASRQDTSSGNTIYF. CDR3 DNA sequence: TGTGCCAGCCGCCAAGACACCAGCTCTGGAAACACCATATATTTT.

In DNA form, the CDR3 reads TGTGCCAGCAGCCATGCCGGGGTCAATGAGCAGTTCTTC. Its translation: CASSHAGVNEQFF. V usage is TRBV3-1 (or the pseudogene TRBV3-2) and J usage is TRBJ2-1; possible D gene TRBD2, 5 bases. V gave up 3 bases and J gave up 6 bases, with 9 bases separating them. The CDR3 runs 13 residues. The germline gives CDR1 LGHDT, CDR2 YNNKEL (reference sequence).

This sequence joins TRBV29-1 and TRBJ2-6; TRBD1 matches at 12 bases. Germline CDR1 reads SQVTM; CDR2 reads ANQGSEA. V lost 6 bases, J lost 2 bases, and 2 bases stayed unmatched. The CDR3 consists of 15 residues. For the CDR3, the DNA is TGCAGCGTGGGACAGGGGGCGGCTGGGGCCAACGTCCTGACTTTC. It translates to CSVGQGAAGANVLTF.

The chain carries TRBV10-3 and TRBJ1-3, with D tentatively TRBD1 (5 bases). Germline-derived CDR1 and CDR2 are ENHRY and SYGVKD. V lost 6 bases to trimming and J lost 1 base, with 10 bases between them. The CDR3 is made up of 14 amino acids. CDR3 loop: CAIRPGNSGNTIYF. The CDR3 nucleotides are TGTGCCATCAGGCCAGGGAATTCTGGAAACACCATATATTTT.

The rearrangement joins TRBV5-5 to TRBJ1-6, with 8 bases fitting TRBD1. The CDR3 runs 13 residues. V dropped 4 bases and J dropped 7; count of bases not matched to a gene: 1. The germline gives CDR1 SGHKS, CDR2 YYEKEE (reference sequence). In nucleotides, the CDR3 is TGTGCCAGCAGCCAGGGGGCCAATTCACCCCTCCACTTT. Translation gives CASSQGANSPLHF. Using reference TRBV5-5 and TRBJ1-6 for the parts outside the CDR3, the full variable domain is DAGVTQSPTHLIKTRGQQVTLRCSPISGHKSVSWYQQVLGQGPQFIFQYYEKEERGRGNFPDRFSARQFPNYSSELNVNALLLGDSALYLCASSQGANSPLHFGNGTRLTVT.

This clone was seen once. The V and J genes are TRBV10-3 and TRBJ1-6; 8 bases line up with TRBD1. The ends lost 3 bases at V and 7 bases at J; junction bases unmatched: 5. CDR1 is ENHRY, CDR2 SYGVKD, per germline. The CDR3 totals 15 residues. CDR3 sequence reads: CAISDGQGGNSPLHF. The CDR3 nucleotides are TGTGCCATCAGTGATGGACAGGGCGGGAATTCACCCCTCCACTTT.

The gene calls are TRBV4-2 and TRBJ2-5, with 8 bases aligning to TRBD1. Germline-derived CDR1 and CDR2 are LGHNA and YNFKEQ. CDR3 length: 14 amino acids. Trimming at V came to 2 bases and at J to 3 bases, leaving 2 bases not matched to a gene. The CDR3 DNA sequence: TGTGCCAGCAGCCAAACGGACAGGGAAGAGACCCAGTACTTC. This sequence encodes CASSQTDREETQYF.

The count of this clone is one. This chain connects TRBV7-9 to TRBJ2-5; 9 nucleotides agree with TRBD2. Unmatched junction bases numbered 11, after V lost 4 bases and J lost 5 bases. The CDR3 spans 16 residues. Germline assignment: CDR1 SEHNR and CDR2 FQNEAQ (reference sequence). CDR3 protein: CASSSRLADPRETQYF. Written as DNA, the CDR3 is TGTGCCAGCAGCTCTCGACTAGCGGACCCGAGGGAGACCCAGTACTTC. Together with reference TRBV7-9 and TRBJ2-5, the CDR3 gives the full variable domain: DTGVSQNPRHKITKRGQNVTFRCDPISEHNRLYWYRQTLGQGPEFLTYFQNEAQLEKSRLLSDRFSAERPKGSFSTLEIQRTEQGDSAMYLCASSSRLADPRETQYFGPGTRLLVL.

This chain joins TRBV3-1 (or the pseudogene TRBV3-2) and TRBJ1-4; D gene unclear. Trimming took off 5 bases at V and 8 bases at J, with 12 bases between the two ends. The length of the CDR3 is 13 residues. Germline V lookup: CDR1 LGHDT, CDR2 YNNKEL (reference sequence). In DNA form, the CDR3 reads TGTGCCAGCAGCTTTACACGAGGGGAAAAACTGTTTTTT. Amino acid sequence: CASSFTRGEKLFF.